This entry is about one TCR beta chain. Its antigen is still unknown. This specimen belongs to a study of brain T cells in children with intractable seizures. Findings and limits, study-wide: HCMV serostatus was not known, and viral specificity came from CDR3 similarity only.

V was cut by 3 bases and J by 1 base, with 7 bases left in between. The CDR3 consists of 13 residues. Profiled with immunoSEQ multiplex PCR; TCRdb holds only in-frame clones, not every one. The repertoire includes 78,000 or so clones, around 91% of them detected once, and less than 30% sits in the top ten. Only cases whose brain tissue showed the highest T cell transcript signatures were sequenced. The TCR sequence derives from a girl aged 2-10 years with Rasmussen encephalitis and intractable seizures. The chain joins TRBV12-3 or TRBV12-4 to TRBJ2-7; no clear D. This material consisted of peripheral blood, taken at surgery. The CDR3 spells CASSFSTSYEQYF. The CDR3 region has the DNA TGTGCCAGCAGTTTTTCTACTTCCTACGAGCAGTACTTC.